These 15 T cell receptor beta chains share one sample of origin, sequenced in a study of CD8 T cells in ankylosing spondylitis. TCRdb itself ran the 5' RACE reads through MiXCR, one entry per CDR3 protein. The data contain 240,000 or so distinct CDR3 sequences, around 9.1% of them seen just once; the ten biggest clones take up under 7.5%. The sample taken for sequencing was blood, either unsorted or a sorted T cell fraction (not recorded which). The receptors here all came from a male donor with ankylosing spondylitis or in good health (not recorded which).

This clonotype was seen a handful of times. The chain employs TRBV20-1 and TRBJ2-7; 10 positions match TRBD2. V shed 0 bases, J shed 0 bases, and the junction held 2 bases outside the gene matches. Germline CDR1 is DFQATT and CDR2 is SNEGSKA (reference sequence). The CDR3 spans 15 residues. This chain's CDR3 is CSARDRTSGSYEQYF. The CDR3 bases are TGCAGTGCTAGAGATCGGACTAGCGGCTCCTACGAGCAGTACTTC.

Many counts were recorded for this clonotype. This CDR3 reads CASRGNEQFF. CDR3 DNA sequence: TGTGCCAGCAGGGGAAATGAGCAGTTCTTC. J is TRBJ2-1 and V is TRBV12-3 or TRBV12-4; the D is unclear. Trimming shortened V by 6 bases and J by 7 bases, and 4 bases separated the two germline ends. The CDR3 runs 10 residues.

This clonotype has ten or more counts. The chain joins TRBV6-1 to TRBJ1-5; no firm D call. V was cut by 5 bases and J by 0 bases, with 11 bases left in between. The CDR3 is 15 amino acids. CDR1 MNHNS and CDR2 SASEGT come from the germline V gene. CDR3 bases: TGTGCCAGCAGTCCCCCCGGGCGTAGCAATCAGCCCCAGCATTTT. This gives the protein CASSPPGRSNQPQHF.

This clonotype was detected only a few times. J is TRBJ2-7 and V is TRBV12-5; D is unresolved. Germline V gives CDR1 LGHNT, CDR2 FRNRAP. The CDR3 is 16 residues long. V dropped 2 bases and J dropped 2 bases, with 16 bases sitting between them. The CDR3, as DNA: TGTGCTAGTGGTTTGCCCCGGCAGGTCGGAACCTACGAGCAGTACTTC. It specifies CASGLPRQVGTYEQYF.

V gene TRBV3-1 combines with J gene TRBJ1-1, with D unclear. V lost 1 base and J lost 10, with 10 bases in between. The CDR3 extends over 12 amino acids. Germline assignment: CDR1 LGHDT and CDR2 YNNKEL (reference sequence). CDR3 amino acids: CASSQAPPVAFF. The CDR3 nucleotides read TGTGCCAGCAGCCAAGCCCCGCCCGTAGCTTTCTTT.

This clonotype was seen many times. The rearrangement uses TRBV5-1 and TRBJ1-1; the D gene is possibly TRBD1 (5 bases). The CDR3 loop spans 15 amino acids. Germline CDR1 is SGHRS and CDR2 is YFSETQ. Trimming removed 3 bases from V and 1 base from J, with 13 bases in between. CDR3 sequence (DNA): TGCGCCAGCAGCTCCCTGGCGGGGGGGAACACTGAAGCTTTCTTT. This translates into CASSSLAGGNTEAFF. The full variable domain, rest sourced from reference TRBV5-1 and TRBJ1-1, is KAGVTQTPRYLIKTRGQQVTLSCSPISGHRSVSWYQQTPGQGLQFLFEYFSETQRNKGNFPGRFSGRQFSNSRSEMNVSTLELGDSALYLCASSSLAGGNTEAFFGQGTRLTVV.

The rearrangement links TRBV19 to TRBJ1-2; D remains unclear. CDR3 length: 15 amino acids. The ends were cut back, 7 bases at V and 4 bases at J, with 19 bases in the middle. Germline V gene sequence: CDR1 LNHDA, CDR2 SQIVND (reference sequence). This chain's CDR3 is CASKEEIRPAYGYTF. The CDR3, as DNA: TGTGCCAGTAAAGAGGAAATCCGGCCAGCCTATGGCTACACCTTC.

This clonotype has ten or more counts. The CDR3 spells CASSLLASDTQYF. The CDR3 DNA reads as TGTGCCAGCAGCCTACTAGCAAGCGATACGCAGTATTTT. The V and J genes are TRBV12-3 or TRBV12-4 and TRBJ2-3, with D tentatively TRBD2 (6 bases). The CDR3 has 13 residues. Between the trimmed V and J ends, which lost 6 bases and 6 bases, there was a span of 13 bases.

This clonotype was seen a handful of times. The chain is built from TRBV20-1 and TRBJ2-1, with D perhaps matching TRBD2 (5 bases). This CDR3 region has 18 residues. Germline lookup yields CDR1 DFQATT and CDR2 SNEGSKA (reference sequence). The CDR3 region has the DNA TGCAGGGCCCCGGACGAGGGCTCCCCTCCGAGCTCCTACAATGAGCAGTTCTTC. Protein: CRAPDEGSPPSSYNEQFF.

This clonotype occurred many times. This chain joins TRBV29-1 and TRBJ2-7; 7 nucleotides align to TRBD1. There are 13 residues in the CDR3. Per the germline V gene, CDR1 is SQVTM and CDR2 is ANQGSEA. V shed 1 base and J 5 bases; nucleotides not matched to a gene: 5. CDR3 in amino acids: CSVEATGVHEQYF. In DNA, the CDR3 is TGCAGCGTTGAAGCCACAGGGGTGCACGAGCAGTACTTC.

The V and J genes are TRBV7-2 and TRBJ2-7; the match to TRBD1 covers 7 bases. Germline V CDR1 and CDR2: SGHTA, FQGNSA. The CDR3 extends over 15 amino acids. Trimming took 5 bases from V and 2 from J; bases not matched to a gene: 9. This CDR3 is CASSAPYRGTYEQYF. The CDR3 nucleotides are TGTGCCAGCAGCGCACCGTACAGGGGCACCTACGAGCAGTACTTC.

This clonotype was observed many times. The gene calls are TRBV5-6 and TRBJ1-2; the D gene is possibly TRBD1 (6 bases). This CDR3 region has 12 residues. The V end lost 3 bases, the J end lost 6 bases, and 9 bases lay between the germline ends. The V gene's germline CDR1 is SGHDT and CDR2 YYEEEE. CDR3 sequence (DNA): TGTGCCAGCAGCTCACAGGGAAATGGCTACACCTTC. Amino acids: CASSSQGNGYTF.

This clonotype occurred many times. The rearrangement joins TRBV29-1 to TRBJ2-7; TRBD2 matches at 8 bases. Germline CDR1 is SQVTM and CDR2 is ANQGSEA. V was clipped by 7 bases and J by 0 bases; unmatched bases: 5. CDR3 size: 13 residues. The CDR3 DNA sequence: TGCAGCGCGAGAGCGGGAGTCTCCTACGAGCAGTACTTC. Translation: CSARAGVSYEQYF.

A word on this clonotype: This clone may be a read error of a much larger clone one base away. The chain joins TRBV6-5 to TRBJ2-3; TRBD2 is a possible D gene (5 bases). The CDR3 spans 14 residues. CDR1 and CDR2 from the germline V gene are MNHEY and SVGAGI. The chain's CDR3 is CASRYSILADTQYF. In nucleotides, the CDR3 is TGTGCCAGCAGATACTCGATACTAGCAGATACGCAGTATTTT.

This clonotype came up a few times. The gene calls are TRBV3-1 and TRBJ2-7; TRBD1 matches 9 bases. The CDR3 loop spans 17 amino acids. CDR1 is LGHDT and CDR2 is YNNKEL in the germline V gene (reference sequence). Trimming cost V 1 base and J 2 bases; bases outside gene matches: 9. In DNA, the CDR3 is TGTGCCAGCAGCCAAGCTACTACCGGGACAGGGCCCTACGAGCAGTACTTC. This translates into CASSQATTGTGPYEQYF.